The clone carrying this TCR beta chain has a handful of counts. Antigen: not known. The CDR3 extends over 17 amino acids. CDR1 is KGHSH and CDR2 is LQKENI in the germline V gene. With 3 bases removed from V and 0 bases from J, the gap between germline ends came to 16 bases. This sample is drawn from a study of beta chain features in type 1 diabetes. Findings and caveats of the study: Naive, central memory and regulatory TCRB repertoires appeared more similar among patients than healthy donors. Patients with Type 1 diabetes showed moderately but significantly shorter TCRB CDR3s in all four CD4+ subsets.

Investigators reverse transcribed all isolated RNA, so they sequenced expressed TCRB transcripts. Repertoires were generated with immunoSEQ multiplex PCR, while TCRdb's copy carries only in-frame clones and drops some. The table includes approximately 260,000 clones, 24% detected once. The clonotype originates from a woman aged 25 to 39 with type 1 diabetes. What was sequenced was naive CD4+ T cells from blood. The genes are TRBV18 and TRBJ2-3; no definite D call. CDR3 sequence: CASSPPLGSASTDTQYF. CDR3 DNA: TGTGCCAGCTCACCTCCACTCGGCAGCGCCAGCACAGATACGCAGTATTTT.